Reported below is one TCR beta chain. Its antigen remains unknown. These data belong to a study of CD8 T cells in ankylosing spondylitis. General study points: Several highly homologous variants formed a TCR beta motif that appeared characteristic of ankylosing spondylitis blood. Disease-linked clones reportedly showed significant enrichment in matched ankylosing spondylitis synovial fluid.

V lost 4 bases and J 8 bases, leaving 18 bases between the germline ends. CDR1 and CDR2 from the germline V gene are GTSNPN and SVGIG (reference sequence). This CDR3 has 14 amino acids. TCRdb re-called the 5' RACE reads with MiXCR, one entry per CDR3 protein. The sample has just over 300,000 distinct CDR3 sequences; 20% to 25% are singletons. The sequenced sample was blood, either unsorted or a sorted T cell fraction (not recorded which). The source of this sequence is a female donor with ankylosing spondylitis or in good health (not recorded which). The J gene is TRBJ2-1, the V gene TRBV30; tentatively, D is TRBD1 (6 bases). The CDR3 region has the DNA TGTGCCTGGAATTTCCTCCGGGACACCGATGAGCAGTTCTTC. Its protein product is CAWNFLRDTDEQFF.